These 27 T cell receptor beta chains were sequenced from one sample in a study of T-cell reconstitution after alpha-beta-depleted transplantation in children. As it was prepared, the TCRbeta library received unique molecular identifiers. TCRdb ran MiXCR on the PCR reads and lists one entry per CDR3 protein. The sample has about 540,000 distinct CDR3 sequences; 18% are singletons. Sequences were derived from PBMCs from the stem cell graft donor, sampled from the stem cell graft. The receptors derive from a human donor who donated a stem cell graft to a child with acute lymphoblastic leukemia.

The V gene is TRBV5-6, the J gene TRBJ2-5, with 8 positions matching TRBD1. Unmatched junction bases numbered 4, after V lost 6 bases and J lost 3 bases. The CDR3 extends over 13 amino acids. Germline assignment: CDR1 SGHDT and CDR2 YYEEEE. In DNA, the CDR3 is TGTGCCAGCATCCTACAGGGGGAAGAGACCCAGTACTTC. Protein sequence: CASILQGEETQYF.

There are many counts of this clonotype. The V gene is TRBV5-1, the J gene TRBJ2-7; 11 bases align to TRBD1. Per germline, CDR1 SGHRS and CDR2 YFSETQ. V shed 2 bases, J shed 0 bases, and the junction held 4 bases outside the gene matches. CDR3 length: 16 amino acids. CDR3 sequence: CASSLTGTGGSYEQYF. CDR3 nucleotide sequence: TGCGCCAGCAGCTTAACCGGGACAGGGGGCTCCTACGAGCAGTACTTC.

The V and J genes are TRBV29-1 and TRBJ2-3; either TRBD1 or TRBD2 may supply D (5 bases each). Germline CDR1 is SQVTM and CDR2 is ANQGSEA. The CDR3 consists of 14 residues. V lost 6 bases and J 4 bases, leaving 17 bases between the germline ends. As DNA, the CDR3 is TGCAGCGTCCCCGACTATCGAGGGGCAGATACGCAGTATTTT. Its protein is CSVPDYRGADTQYF.

The CDR3 bases are TGTGCCAGCTCACACGTGGTGGCTAGCGGGTTACAAGAGACCCAGTACTTC. It specifies CASSHVVASGLQETQYF. This rearrangement joins TRBV18 to TRBJ2-5; 8 positions match TRBD2. Losses at the gene ends were 4 bases for V and 2 bases for J; bases not matched to a gene: 12. The CDR3 runs to 17 residues. Germline lookup yields CDR1 KGHSH and CDR2 LQKENI.

In nucleotides, the CDR3 is TGCGCCAGCAGCCAAGTCGGGACAGGCGGAAACACCATATATTTT. It codes for CASSQVGTGGNTIYF. The rearrangement joins TRBV4-1 to TRBJ1-3; 8 bases match TRBD1. V shed 1 base, J shed 4 bases, and the junction held 3 bases outside the gene matches. This CDR3 region has 15 residues. The germline CDR1 and CDR2 sequences are MGHRA and YSYEKL.

This clonotype was detected only a few times. The chain links TRBV6-5 to TRBJ2-3, with TRBD2 identical over 9 bases. The CDR3 contains 15 residues. V lost 4 bases, J lost 0 bases, and 2 bases stayed unmatched. Germline V gene sequence: CDR1 MNHEY, CDR2 SVGAGI. The CDR3 nucleotides are TGTGCCAGCAGTTCGCTAGCGGGGAGCACAGATACGCAGTATTTT. Translated: CASSSLAGSTDTQYF.

There are a few counts of this clonotype. The chain has TRBV4-2 and TRBJ2-5, with a possible D match to TRBD1 (5 bases). The CDR3 runs to 15 residues. Deletions cut 1 base from V and 1 base from J, with 10 bases between. Germline assignment: CDR1 LGHNA and CDR2 YNFKEQ. CDR3 region: CASSQVQAIQETQYF. CDR3 sequence (DNA): TGTGCCAGCAGCCAAGTACAGGCGATCCAAGAGACCCAGTACTTC.

This clonotype has more than one count but fewer than ten. V usage is TRBV9 and J usage is TRBJ2-1; 7 positions match TRBD1. This CDR3 is built from 13 residues. CDR1 is SGDLS, CDR2 YYNGEE, per germline. V shed 4 bases and J 9 bases; nucleotides not matched to a gene: 7. CDR3: CASSSEGAGEQFF. CDR3 nucleotides: TGTGCCAGCAGCTCCGAGGGGGCGGGTGAGCAGTTCTTC.

This clonotype was observed a handful of times. V is TRBV7-2 and J is TRBJ2-3; D remains ambiguous. The germline gives CDR1 SGHTA, CDR2 FQGNSA. CDR3 size: 16 residues. The V gene lost 2 bases and the J gene lost 0 bases, with 12 bases spanning the gap. The CDR3 sequence is CASSLRAVRSTDTQYF. The CDR3, as DNA: TGTGCCAGCAGCTTAAGGGCCGTTCGAAGCACAGATACGCAGTATTTT.

The sample holds many counts of this clonotype. The chain employs TRBV7-3 and TRBJ2-2, with D possibly being TRBD1 (5 bases). CDR3 length: 15 amino acids. Germline values: CDR1 SGHTA, CDR2 FQGTGA. V lost 2 bases, J lost 7 bases, and 14 bases lay in between. The CDR3 region is CASSLGKGRGGELFF. The CDR3 DNA sequence: TGTGCCAGCAGCTTAGGAAAGGGGCGTGGCGGGGAGCTGTTTTTT.

There are a few counts of this clonotype. CDR3 residues: CASSERTSRGNEQFF. CDR3 in DNA: TGTGCCAGCAGCGAGAGGACGTCCAGGGGAAATGAGCAGTTCTTC. The chain links TRBV11-2 to TRBJ2-1; TRBD1 might be the D (6 bases). V lost 5 bases to trimming and J lost 7 bases, with 18 bases between them. The CDR3 runs 15 residues. The germline CDR1 and CDR2 sequences are SGHAT and FQNNGV. Drawing the rest from reference TRBV11-2 and TRBJ2-1, the complete variable domain is EAGVAQSPRYKIIEKRQSVAFWCNPISGHATLYWYQQILGQGPKLLIQFQNNGVVDDSQLPKDRFSAERLKGVDSTLKIQPAKLEDSAVYLCASSERTSRGNEQFFGPGTRLTVL.

The gene calls are TRBV3-1 and TRBJ2-3, with D unresolved. V lost 2 bases to trimming and J lost 1 base, with 22 bases between them. Germline V lookup: CDR1 LGHDT, CDR2 YNNKEL (reference sequence). The CDR3 loop spans 19 amino acids. The CDR3 is CASSQMRPFDFGGTDTQYF. The DNA for the CDR3 is TGTGCCAGCAGCCAAATGAGGCCATTTGATTTTGGCGGCACAGATACGCAGTATTTT.

The CDR3 DNA sequence: TGCAGCGTTGAGGGGGTGAGCACAGATACGCAGTATTTT. Its translation is CSVEGVSTDTQYF. The V gene is TRBV29-1, the J gene TRBJ2-3; either TRBD1 or TRBD2 may supply D (5 bases each). Germline CDR1 is SQVTM and CDR2 is ANQGSEA. CDR3 length: 13 amino acids. V lost 3 bases to trimming and J lost 0 bases, with 7 bases between them.

The V gene is TRBV15, the J gene TRBJ2-5; D may match TRBD1 or TRBD2 (6 bases each). The ends were cut back, 4 bases at V and 2 bases at J, with 23 bases in the middle. Per the germline V gene, CDR1 is LNHNV and CDR2 is YYDKDF (reference sequence). This CDR3 has 18 residues. The CDR3: CATSTGASGLHSQETQYF. In DNA form, the CDR3 reads TGTGCCACCAGCACAGGGGCTTCGGGACTTCACTCTCAAGAGACCCAGTACTTC. Full variable domain (missing parts from reference TRBV15 and TRBJ2-5): DAMVIQNPRYQVTQFGKPVTLSCSQTLNHNVMYWYQQKSSQAPKLLFHYYDKDFNNEADTPDNFQSRRPNTSFCFLDIRSPGLGDTAMYLCATSTGASGLHSQETQYFGPGTRLLVL.

This clonotype was detected a few times. J is TRBJ2-3 and V is TRBV10-3; D is ambiguous. This CDR3 spans 16 amino acids. V dropped 4 bases and J dropped 2 bases, with 16 bases sitting between them. CDR1 is ENHRY and CDR2 is SYGVKD in the germline V gene. The DNA for the CDR3 is TGTGCCATCAGTGTAGGTCAGAACCCGGCCACAGATACGCAGTATTTT. Translating gives CAISVGQNPATDTQYF.

The chain has TRBV5-5 and TRBJ2-1; 7 bases line up with TRBD2. CDR1 and CDR2 from the germline V gene are SGHKS and YYEKEE (reference sequence). The J segment lost 7 bases and the V segment lost 4 bases, leaving 11 bases of the junction unmatched. The CDR3 is 15 residues long. The CDR3 bases are TGTGCCAGCAGCCCTCGACTAGCAGATGGTAATGAGCAGTTCTTC. Protein product: CASSPRLADGNEQFF.

The V call is TRBV5-6, the J call TRBJ2-5; D is ambiguous. Trimming pared 0 bases from V and 1 base from J, leaving 7 bases between. This CDR3 has 14 amino acids. Germline CDR1 and CDR2: SGHDT and YYEEEE. CDR3 residues: CASSLEVGQETQYF. Here the CDR3 DNA reads TGTGCCAGCAGCTTGGAGGTTGGCCAAGAGACCCAGTACTTC.

J is TRBJ2-3 and V is TRBV27, with TRBD2 matching over 8 bases. J was trimmed by 2 bases and V by 7 bases; bases with no gene match: 14. CDR1 is MNHEY and CDR2 is SMNVEV in the germline V gene (reference sequence). This CDR3 comprises 17 residues. As DNA, the CDR3 is TGTGCCAGCAATCGGAGGGGTGCGGGAGGCACCACAGATACGCAGTATTTT. Translating gives CASNRRGAGGTTDTQYF.

This clonotype was picked up a small number of times. This rearrangement joins TRBV6-5 to TRBJ2-2; 12 bases fit TRBD2. The CDR3 runs 16 residues. V shed 0 bases and J 4 bases; nucleotides not matched to a gene: 0. Germline CDR1 is MNHEY and CDR2 is SVGAGI. The CDR3 DNA reads as TGTGCCAGCAGTTACTCGACTAGCGGGAGCACCGGGGAGCTGTTTTTT. It codes for CASSYSTSGSTGELFF.

The chain has TRBV7-3 and TRBJ2-1; 8 bases match TRBD1. Per germline, CDR1 SGHTA and CDR2 FQGTGA. The CDR3 has 13 residues. Trimming removed 5 bases from V and 8 bases from J; junction bases left unmatched: 5. In nucleotides, the CDR3 is TGTGCCAGCAGCAGTCAGGGGGCAGATGAGCAGTTCTTC. This encodes CASSSQGADEQFF. Drawing the rest from reference TRBV7-3 and TRBJ2-1, the complete variable domain is GAGVSQTPSNKVTEKGKYVELRCDPISGHTALYWYRQSLGQGPEFLIYFQGTGAADDSGLPNDRFFAVRPEGSVSTLKIQRTERGDSAVYLCASSSQGADEQFFGPGTRLTVL.

This chain uses TRBV20-1 with TRBJ2-7, with D possibly being TRBD1 (6 bases). CDR1 and CDR2 (germline): DFQATT, SNEGSKA (reference sequence). The CDR3 loop spans 13 amino acids. CDR3 loop: CSLRNRAYYEQYF. The CDR3 DNA follows: TGCAGCCTAAGGAACAGGGCTTACTACGAGCAGTACTTC.

The V gene is TRBV30, the J gene TRBJ1-1, with unresolved D. Trimming took 1 base from V and 0 from J, leaving 9 bases between them. The CDR3 is 14 amino acids. Germline lookup yields CDR1 GTSNPN and CDR2 SVGIG (reference sequence). CDR3 bases: TGTGCCTGGAGTGATGGGGTCATGAACACTGAAGCTTTCTTT. Amino acid sequence: CAWSDGVMNTEAFF.

This clonotype was detected a few times. The chain recombines TRBV5-1 with TRBJ1-5, with 8 positions matching TRBD1. This CDR3 comprises 14 residues. Trimming cost V 3 bases and J 4 bases; bases outside gene matches: 3. Germline V gene lookup returns CDR1 SGHRS and CDR2 YFSETQ. The CDR3 nucleotides read TGCGCCAGCAGCTCCGGGGACAGGAATCAGCCCCAGCATTTT. Its protein product is CASSSGDRNQPQHF.

This clonotype was seen only a few times. This chain uses TRBV5-6 with TRBJ2-7; a possible D gene is TRBD2 (6 bases). Per the germline V gene, CDR1 is SGHDT and CDR2 is YYEEEE. V was pared by 0 bases and J by 9 bases, with 13 bases between. CDR3 length equals 13 residues. The CDR3 spells CASSLGRGVGQYF. CDR3 nucleotides: TGTGCCAGCAGCTTGGGGCGGGGTGTCGGGCAGTACTTC.

The chain uses TRBV29-1 and TRBJ2-7; D possibly corresponds to TRBD2 (5 bases). V was shortened by 7 bases and J by 6 bases, with 16 bases between the two germline ends. The CDR3 extends over 12 amino acids. Looked up from germline, CDR1 is SQVTM and CDR2 is ANQGSEA. CDR3 loop: CSAASGNLEQYF. The CDR3 nucleotides are TGCAGCGCCGCTTCCGGGAACCTCGAGCAGTACTTC.

The J gene is TRBJ2-7, the V gene TRBV9; 7 bases are a match to TRBD1. The CDR3 is 14 residues long. The germline gives CDR1 SGDLS, CDR2 YYNGEE. The ends lost 0 bases at V and 6 bases at J; junction bases unmatched: 6. CDR3: CASSVEGAGVEQYF. CDR3 nucleotides: TGTGCCAGCAGCGTAGAGGGGGCTGGGGTCGAGCAGTACTTC.

This chain joins TRBV7-9 and TRBJ2-7; perhaps TRBD1 as D (5 bases). This CDR3 region has 14 residues. The V end was cut by 6 bases, the J end by 0 bases, with 12 bases between. Germline V gene data show CDR1 as SEHNR and CDR2 as FQNEAQ (reference sequence). The CDR3 protein is CASRKDILSYEQYF. The CDR3 bases are TGTGCCAGCAGAAAGGACATCCTCTCCTACGAGCAGTACTTC.